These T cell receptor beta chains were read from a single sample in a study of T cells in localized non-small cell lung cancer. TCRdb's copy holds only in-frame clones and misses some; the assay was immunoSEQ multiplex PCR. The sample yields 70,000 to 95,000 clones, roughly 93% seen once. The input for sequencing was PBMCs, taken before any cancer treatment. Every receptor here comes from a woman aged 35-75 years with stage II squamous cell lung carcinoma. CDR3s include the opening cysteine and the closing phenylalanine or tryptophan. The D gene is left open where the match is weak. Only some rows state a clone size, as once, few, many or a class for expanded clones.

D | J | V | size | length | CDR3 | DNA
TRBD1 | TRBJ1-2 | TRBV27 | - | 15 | CASSSPGQGQSGYTF | TGTGCCAGCAGTTCACCGGGACAGGGTCAAAGTGGCTACACCTTC
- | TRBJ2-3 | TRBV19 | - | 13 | CASSTDRGDTQYF | TGTGCCAGTAGTACGGATAGGGGGGATACGCAGTATTTT
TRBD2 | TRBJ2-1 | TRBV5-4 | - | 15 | CASSASGRANNEQFF | TGTGCCAGCAGCGCAAGCGGGAGGGCTAACAATGAGCAGTTCTTC
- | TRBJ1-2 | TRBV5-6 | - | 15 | CASSLARWRAGGYTF | TGTGCCAGCAGCTTGGCCCGGTGGAGGGCCGGTGGCTACACCTTC
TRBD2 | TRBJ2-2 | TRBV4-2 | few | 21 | CASSPWGRLAGGPSNTGELFF | TGTGCCAGCAGCCCGTGGGGTCGGCTAGCGGGAGGGCCCTCGAACACCGGGGAGCTGTTTTTT
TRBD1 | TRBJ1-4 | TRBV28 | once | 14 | CASSLLTGGGKLFF | TGTGCCAGCAGTTTGTTGACAGGGGGCGGAAAACTGTTTTTT
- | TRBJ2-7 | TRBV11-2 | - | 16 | CASSPLNRRDSYEQYF | TGTGCCAGCAGCCCCCTTAACCGCCGCGACTCCTACGAGCAGTACTTC
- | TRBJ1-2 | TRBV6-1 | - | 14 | CASSGQWANYGYTF | TGTGCCAGCAGCGGACAGTGGGCTAACTATGGCTACACCTTC
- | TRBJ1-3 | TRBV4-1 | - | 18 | CASSQEPPQGTSGNTIYF | TGCGCCAGCAGCCAAGAACCGCCGCAGGGTACAAGTGGAAACACCATATATTTT
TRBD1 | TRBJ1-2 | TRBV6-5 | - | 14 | CASSASGGGYGYTF | TGTGCCAGCAGTGCCTCAGGGGGAGGCTATGGCTACACCTTC
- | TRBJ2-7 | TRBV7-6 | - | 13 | CASSLRIGTEQYF | TGTGCCAGCAGCTTAAGGATAGGGACCGAGCAGTACTTC
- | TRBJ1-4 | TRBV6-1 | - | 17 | CASSEVLLGTHNEKLFF | TGTGCCAGCAGTGAAGTCCTTCTCGGGACACATAATGAAAAACTGTTTTTT
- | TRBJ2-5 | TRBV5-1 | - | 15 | CASSVTSSQGETQYF | TGCGCCAGCAGCGTTACTAGCTCCCAGGGGGAGACCCAGTACTTC
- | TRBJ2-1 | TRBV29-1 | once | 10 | CSVGGREQFF | TGCAGCGTTGGTGGGAGAGAGCAGTTCTTC
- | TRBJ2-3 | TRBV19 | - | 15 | CASSIRGPTTDTQYF | TGTGCCAGTAGTATACGGGGGCCCACCACAGATACGCAGTATTTT
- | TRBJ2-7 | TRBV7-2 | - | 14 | CASSLGSGIYEQYF | TGTGCCAGCAGCTTAGGTAGCGGCATCTACGAGCAGTACTTC
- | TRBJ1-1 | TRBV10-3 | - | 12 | CAISESWSEAFF | TGTGCCATCAGTGAGTCGTGGAGTGAAGCTTTCTTT
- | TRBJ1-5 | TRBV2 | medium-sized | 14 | CASTTGGREQPQHF | TGTGCCAGCACGACGGGAGGGCGGGAGCAGCCCCAGCATTTT
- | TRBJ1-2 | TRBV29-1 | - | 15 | CSASGPGAGNYGYTF | TGCAGCGCTTCAGGGCCGGGTGCGGGCAACTATGGCTACACCTTC
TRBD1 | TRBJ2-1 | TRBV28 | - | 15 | CASSLGTGVIHEQFF | TGTGCCAGCAGTTTGGGGACAGGGGTTATCCATGAGCAGTTCTTC
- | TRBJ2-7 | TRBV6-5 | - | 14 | CASSYHAGIYEQYF | TGTGCCAGCAGTTACCACGCAGGGATCTACGAGCAGTACTTC
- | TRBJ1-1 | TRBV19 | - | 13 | CASSEAPRTEAFF | TGTGCCAGTAGTGAGGCCCCGAGGACTGAAGCTTTCTTT
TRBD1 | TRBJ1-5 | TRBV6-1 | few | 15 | CASSSTGAENQPQHF | TGTGCCAGCAGCTCGACAGGGGCTGAAAATCAGCCCCAGCATTTT